The clone carrying this T cell receptor beta chain was found a few times. Antigen specificity is unknown. These data come from a study of blood T cells in healthy people across ages. The use of a sample-barcoded 5' primer and a J-beta primer mix characterized a second PCR of about 6 to 11 cycles. A tag from a template-switch adaptor with 12 random nucleotides marked each cDNA molecule. TCRdb processed the 5' RACE reads anew with MiXCR; each CDR3 protein has one entry. The sample contains 1.5 million to 2 million distinct CDR3 sequences, around half of which appear only once. Roughly 9 milliliters of peripheral blood were drawn from each donor. RNA extraction gave at least 5 micrograms of total RNA per sample. The germline V gene has CDR1 SGHTA and CDR2 FQGNSA. V gave up 1 base and J gave up 7 bases; unmatched junction bases: 5. This CDR3 is 14 amino acids long. Study-wide points: It was not known whether donors were CMV positive (a possible confounder of expanded clonotype changes).

This clonotype was sampled from a woman between 40 and 55 years old in good health. Sequenced: blood. V and J are TRBV7-2 and TRBJ2-7, with 9 bases fitting TRBD2. CDR3: CASSLVGGGVEQYF. The CDR3, as DNA: TGTGCCAGCAGCTTAGTTGGCGGGGGGGTTGAGCAGTACTTC.